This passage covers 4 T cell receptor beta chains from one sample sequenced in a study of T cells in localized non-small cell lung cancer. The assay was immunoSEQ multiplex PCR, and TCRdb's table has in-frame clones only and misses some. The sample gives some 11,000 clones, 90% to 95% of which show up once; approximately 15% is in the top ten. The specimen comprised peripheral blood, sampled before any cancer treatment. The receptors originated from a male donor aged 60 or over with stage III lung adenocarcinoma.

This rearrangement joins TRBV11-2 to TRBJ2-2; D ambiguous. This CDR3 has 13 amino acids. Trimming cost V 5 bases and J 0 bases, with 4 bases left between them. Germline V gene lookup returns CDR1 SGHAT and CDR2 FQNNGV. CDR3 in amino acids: CASSPSNTGELFF. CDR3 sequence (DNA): TGTGCCAGCAGCCCTTCGAACACCGGGGAGCTGTTTTTT.

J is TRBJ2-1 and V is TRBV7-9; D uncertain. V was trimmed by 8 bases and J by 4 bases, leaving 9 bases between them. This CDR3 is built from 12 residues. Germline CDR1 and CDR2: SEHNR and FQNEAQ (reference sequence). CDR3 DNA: TGTGCCAGCTTGGGGATTTACAATGAGCAGTTCTTC. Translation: CASLGIYNEQFF.

The CDR3 DNA reads as TGTGCTAGTGGAAACACACCCGGGGAGGGGGTGCCAGATACGCAGTATTTT. This encodes CASGNTPGEGVPDTQYF. The chain combines TRBV12-5 with TRBJ2-3; possibly TRBD2 for D (7 bases). The CDR3 loop spans 17 amino acids. Trimming took 6 bases from V and 4 from J, leaving 23 bases between them. Per the germline V gene, CDR1 is LGHNT and CDR2 is FRNRAP.

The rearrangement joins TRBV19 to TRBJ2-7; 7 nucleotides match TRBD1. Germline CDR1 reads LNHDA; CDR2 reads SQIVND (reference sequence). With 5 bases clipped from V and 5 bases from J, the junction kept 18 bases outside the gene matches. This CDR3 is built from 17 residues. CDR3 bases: TGTGCCAGTAGTGGCCGTGGGGTGACAGGGAAGGCCGACGAGCAGTACTTC. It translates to CASSGRGVTGKADEQYF.